The entry below gives a single TCR beta chain sequence along with its context. Its antigen is currently unknown. CDR3 length: 13 residues. Losses at the gene ends were 6 bases for V and 4 bases for J; bases not matched to a gene: 5. Germline lookup yields CDR1 MNHEY and CDR2 SVGAGI. This sample stems from a study of shared clonotypes between healthy human individuals. Overall study findings and caveats: The study generally estimated greater richness for naive than memory subsets.

Profiled with immunoSEQ multiplex PCR; TCRdb holds only in-frame clones, not every one. This sample carries around 2.3 million clones, nearly 97% of them seen once, and the ten largest clones take 0.1% to 0.15%. The sequenced sample was naive CD4+ T cells sorted from blood. Subset defined: CD45RA+ positively selected. The chain recombines TRBV6-5 with TRBJ1-2, with 7 bases that match TRBD1. This receptor was identified in a man younger than 35 in good health. Written as DNA, the CDR3 is TGTGCCAGCAGACGACGACAGGGCTATGGCTACACCTTC. Encoded protein: CASRRRQGYGYTF.